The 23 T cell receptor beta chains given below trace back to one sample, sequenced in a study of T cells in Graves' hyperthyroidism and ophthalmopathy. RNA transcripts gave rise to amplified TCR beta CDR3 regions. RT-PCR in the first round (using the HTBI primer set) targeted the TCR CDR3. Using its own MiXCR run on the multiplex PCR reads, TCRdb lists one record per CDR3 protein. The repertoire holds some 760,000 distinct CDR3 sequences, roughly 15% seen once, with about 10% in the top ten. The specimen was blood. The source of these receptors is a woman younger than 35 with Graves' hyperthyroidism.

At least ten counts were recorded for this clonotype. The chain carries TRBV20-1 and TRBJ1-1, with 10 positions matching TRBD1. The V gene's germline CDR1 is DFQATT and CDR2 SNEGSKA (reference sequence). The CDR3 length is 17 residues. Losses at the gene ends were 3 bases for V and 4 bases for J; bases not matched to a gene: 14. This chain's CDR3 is CSARGQGNSQRVTEAFF. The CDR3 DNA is TGCAGTGCTAGGGGACAGGGGAATAGCCAGAGGGTCACTGAAGCTTTCTTT.

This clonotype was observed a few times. CDR3 sequence: CASSLTGRGWNEQFF. CDR3 nucleotides: TGTGCCAGCAGCTTAACGGGCAGGGGGTGGAATGAGCAGTTCTTC. This rearrangement joins TRBV7-3 to TRBJ2-1; 7 bases fit TRBD1. V shed 0 bases and J 7 bases; nucleotides not matched to a gene: 6. The V gene's germline CDR1 is SGHTA and CDR2 FQGTGA. The CDR3 runs 15 residues.

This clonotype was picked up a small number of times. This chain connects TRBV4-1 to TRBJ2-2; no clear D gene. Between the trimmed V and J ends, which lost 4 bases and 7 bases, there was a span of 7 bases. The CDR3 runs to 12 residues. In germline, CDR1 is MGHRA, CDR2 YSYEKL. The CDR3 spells CASSPTNGELFF. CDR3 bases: TGCGCCAGCAGCCCTACAAACGGGGAGCTGTTTTTT.

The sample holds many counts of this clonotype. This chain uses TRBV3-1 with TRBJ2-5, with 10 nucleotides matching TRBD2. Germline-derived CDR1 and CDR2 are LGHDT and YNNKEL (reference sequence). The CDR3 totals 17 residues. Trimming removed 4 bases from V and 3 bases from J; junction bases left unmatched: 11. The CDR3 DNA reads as TGTGCCAGCAGCCCATGGGCGCTAGCGGGAGTGGAAGAGACCCAGTACTTC. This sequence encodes CASSPWALAGVEETQYF.

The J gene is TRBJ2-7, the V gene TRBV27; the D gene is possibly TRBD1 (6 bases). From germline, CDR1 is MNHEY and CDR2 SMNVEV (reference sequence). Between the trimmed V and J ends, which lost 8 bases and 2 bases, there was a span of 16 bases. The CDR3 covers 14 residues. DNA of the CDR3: TGTGCCAGCGGCGAGGGGCAGGGGACCTACGAGCAGTACTTC. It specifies CASGEGQGTYEQYF.

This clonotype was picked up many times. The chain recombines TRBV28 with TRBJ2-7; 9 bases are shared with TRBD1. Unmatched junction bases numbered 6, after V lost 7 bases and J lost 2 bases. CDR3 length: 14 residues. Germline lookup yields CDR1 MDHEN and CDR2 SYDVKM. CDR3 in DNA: TGTGCCAGCACCCCGGGACAGGGCACCTACGAGCAGTACTTC. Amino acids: CASTPGQGTYEQYF.

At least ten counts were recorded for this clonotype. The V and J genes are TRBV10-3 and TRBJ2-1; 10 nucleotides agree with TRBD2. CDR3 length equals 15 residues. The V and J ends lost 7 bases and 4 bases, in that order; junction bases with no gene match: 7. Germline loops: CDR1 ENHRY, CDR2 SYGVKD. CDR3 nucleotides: TGTGCCATCAAGGGTCTAGCGGGAGCATACAATGAGCAGTTCTTC. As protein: CAIKGLAGAYNEQFF.

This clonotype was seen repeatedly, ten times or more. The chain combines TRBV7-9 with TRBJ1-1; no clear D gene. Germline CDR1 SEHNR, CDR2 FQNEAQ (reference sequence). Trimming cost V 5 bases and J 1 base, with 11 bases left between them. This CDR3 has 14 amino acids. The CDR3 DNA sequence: TGTGCCAGCAGCACAAGAGGACGGAACACTGAAGCTTTCTTT. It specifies CASSTRGRNTEAFF.

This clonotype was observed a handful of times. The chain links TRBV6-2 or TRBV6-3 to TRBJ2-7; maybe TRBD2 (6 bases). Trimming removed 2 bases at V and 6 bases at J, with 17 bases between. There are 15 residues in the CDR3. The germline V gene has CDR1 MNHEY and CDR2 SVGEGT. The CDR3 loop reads CASSYEGRRVGEQYF. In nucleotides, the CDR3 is TGTGCCAGCAGTTACGAAGGGAGGAGAGTTGGCGAGCAGTACTTC.

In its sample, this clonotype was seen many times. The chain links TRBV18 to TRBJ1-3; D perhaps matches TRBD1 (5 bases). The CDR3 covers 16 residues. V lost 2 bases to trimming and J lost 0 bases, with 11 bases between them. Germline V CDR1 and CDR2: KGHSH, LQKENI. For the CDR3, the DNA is TGTGCCAGCTCACCAAATCGACAGAGCTCTGGAAACACCATATATTTT. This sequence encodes CASSPNRQSSGNTIYF. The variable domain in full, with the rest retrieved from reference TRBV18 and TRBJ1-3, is NAGVMQNPRHLVRRRGQEARLRCSPMKGHSHVYWYRQLPEEGLKFMVYLQKENIIDESGMPKERFSAEFPKEGPSILRIQQVVRGDSAAYFCASSPNRQSSGNTIYFGEGSWLTVV.

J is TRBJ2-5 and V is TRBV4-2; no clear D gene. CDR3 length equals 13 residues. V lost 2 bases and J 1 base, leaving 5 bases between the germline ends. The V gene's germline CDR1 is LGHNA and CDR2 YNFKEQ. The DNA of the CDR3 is TGTGCCAGCAGCCAAACTTTCCAAGAGACCCAGTACTTC. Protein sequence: CASSQTFQETQYF.

The CDR3 DNA is TGTGCCAGCAGCCAAGAGGGGACCGGGACTAATGAAAAACTGTTTTTT. Amino acids: CASSQEGTGTNEKLFF. This chain joins TRBV4-2 and TRBJ1-4; D may be TRBD1 (5 bases). The CDR3 is 16 amino acids. Germline CDR1 and CDR2: LGHNA and YNFKEQ. V was clipped by 0 bases and J by 2 bases, with 10 bases between them.

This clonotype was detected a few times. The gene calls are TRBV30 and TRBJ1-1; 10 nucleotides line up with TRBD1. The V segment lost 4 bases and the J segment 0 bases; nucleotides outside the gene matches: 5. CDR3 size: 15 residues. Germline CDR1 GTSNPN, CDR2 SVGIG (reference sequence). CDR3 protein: CAWTTGGGMNTEAFF. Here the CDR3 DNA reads TGTGCCTGGACGACAGGGGGCGGTATGAACACTGAAGCTTTCTTT.

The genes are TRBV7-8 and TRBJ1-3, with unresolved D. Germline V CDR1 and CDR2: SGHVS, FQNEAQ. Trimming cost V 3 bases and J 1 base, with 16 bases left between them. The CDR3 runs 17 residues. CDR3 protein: CASSFSEGFLSGNTIYF. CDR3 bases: TGTGCCAGCAGCTTCAGTGAGGGTTTCTTATCTGGAAACACCATATATTTT.

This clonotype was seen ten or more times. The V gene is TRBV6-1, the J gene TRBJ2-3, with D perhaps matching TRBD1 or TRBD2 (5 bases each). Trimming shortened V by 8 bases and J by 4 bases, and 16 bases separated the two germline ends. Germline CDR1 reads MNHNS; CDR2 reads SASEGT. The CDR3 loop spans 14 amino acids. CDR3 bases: TGTGCCAGCGGGGGATTACTAGGACCAGATACGCAGTATTTT. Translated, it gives CASGGLLGPDTQYF.

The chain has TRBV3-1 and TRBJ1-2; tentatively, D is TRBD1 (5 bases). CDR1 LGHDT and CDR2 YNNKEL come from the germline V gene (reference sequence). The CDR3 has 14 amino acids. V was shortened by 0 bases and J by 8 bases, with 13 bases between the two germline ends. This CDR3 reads CASSQDRGSSGYTF. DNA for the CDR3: TGTGCCAGCAGCCAAGACCGGGGGTCGTCCGGCTACACCTTC.

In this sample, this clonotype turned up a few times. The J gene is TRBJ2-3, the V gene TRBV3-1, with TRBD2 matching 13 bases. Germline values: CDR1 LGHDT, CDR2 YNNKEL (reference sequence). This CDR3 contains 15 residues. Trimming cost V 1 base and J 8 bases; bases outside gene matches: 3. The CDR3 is CASSQGTSGRVTQYF. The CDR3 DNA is TGTGCCAGCAGCCAAGGGACTAGCGGGAGAGTTACGCAGTATTTT.

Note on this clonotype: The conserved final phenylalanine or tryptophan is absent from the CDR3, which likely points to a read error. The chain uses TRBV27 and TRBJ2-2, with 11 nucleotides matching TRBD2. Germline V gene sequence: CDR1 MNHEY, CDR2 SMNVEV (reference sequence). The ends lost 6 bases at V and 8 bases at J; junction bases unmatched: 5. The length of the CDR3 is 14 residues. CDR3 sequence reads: CASRRLAGLGELFL. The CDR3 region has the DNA TGTGCCAGCAGGCGACTAGCGGGACTAGGGGAGCTGTTTCTT.

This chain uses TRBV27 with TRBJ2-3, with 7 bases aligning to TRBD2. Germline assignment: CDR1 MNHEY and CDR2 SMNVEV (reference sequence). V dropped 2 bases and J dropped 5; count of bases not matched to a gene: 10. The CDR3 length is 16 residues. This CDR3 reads CASSLRGGTAGDTQYF. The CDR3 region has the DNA TGTGCCAGCAGTTTAAGGGGAGGGACCGCCGGAGATACGCAGTATTTT.

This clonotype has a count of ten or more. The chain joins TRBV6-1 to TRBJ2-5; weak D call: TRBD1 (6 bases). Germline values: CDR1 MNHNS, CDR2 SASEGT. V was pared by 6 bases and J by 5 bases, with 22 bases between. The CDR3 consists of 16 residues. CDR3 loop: CASSRGQIRSGETQYF. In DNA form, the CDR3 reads TGTGCCAGCAGCCGCGGACAGATTAGGTCGGGGGAGACCCAGTACTTC.

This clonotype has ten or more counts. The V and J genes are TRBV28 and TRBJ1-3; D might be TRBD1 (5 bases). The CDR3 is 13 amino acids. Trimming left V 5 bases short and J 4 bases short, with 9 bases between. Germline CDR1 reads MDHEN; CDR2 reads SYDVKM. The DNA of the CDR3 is TGTGCCAGCAGTCGGACAACAGGAAACACCATATATTTT. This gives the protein CASSRTTGNTIYF.

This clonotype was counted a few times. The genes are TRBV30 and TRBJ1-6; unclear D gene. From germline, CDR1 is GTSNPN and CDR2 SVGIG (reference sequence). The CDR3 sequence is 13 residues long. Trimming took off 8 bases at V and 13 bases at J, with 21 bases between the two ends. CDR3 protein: CAGNTIYTNPLHF. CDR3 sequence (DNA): TGTGCCGGCAATACGATCTATACTAATCCCCTCCACTTT.

The CDR3 sequence: CASSQGRGEVNTEAFF. CDR3 in DNA: TGCGCCAGCAGCCAAGGAAGGGGGGAGGTGAACACTGAAGCTTTCTTT. This rearrangement joins TRBV4-1 to TRBJ1-1; tentative D call: TRBD1 (6 bases). Germline V CDR1 and CDR2: MGHRA, YSYEKL. The V gene lost 1 base and the J gene lost 0 bases, with 12 bases spanning the gap. The CDR3 is 16 residues long.